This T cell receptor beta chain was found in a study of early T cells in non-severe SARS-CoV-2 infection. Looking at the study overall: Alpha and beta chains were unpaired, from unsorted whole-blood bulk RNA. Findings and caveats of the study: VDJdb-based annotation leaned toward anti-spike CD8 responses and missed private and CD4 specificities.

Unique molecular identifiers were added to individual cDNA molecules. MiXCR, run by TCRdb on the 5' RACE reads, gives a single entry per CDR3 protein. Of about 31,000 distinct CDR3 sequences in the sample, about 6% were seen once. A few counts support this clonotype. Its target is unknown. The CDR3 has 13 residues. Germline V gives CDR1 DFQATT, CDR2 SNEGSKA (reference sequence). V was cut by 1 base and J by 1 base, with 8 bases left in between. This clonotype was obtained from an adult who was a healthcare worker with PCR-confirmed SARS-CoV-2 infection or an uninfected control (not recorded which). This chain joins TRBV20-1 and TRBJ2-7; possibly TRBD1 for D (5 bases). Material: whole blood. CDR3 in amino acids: CSARGAGSYEQYF. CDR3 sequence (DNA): TGCAGTGCTAGAGGGGCAGGGTCCTACGAGCAGTACTTC.